The rows below give T cell receptor beta chains drawn from one sample of a study of T cells in Graves' hyperthyroidism and ophthalmopathy. TCRdb processed the multiplex PCR reads anew with MiXCR; each CDR3 protein has one entry. This sample has about 770,000 distinct CDR3 sequences, with roughly 20% found just once. Sequences were obtained from blood. These receptor sequences come from a woman aged 45-65 years with Graves' hyperthyroidism that later progressed to Graves' ophthalmopathy. The CDR3 runs from the conserved cysteine through the conserved F or W. D genes are given only for firm matches. For some rows the clone size is stated as once, few or many, or as a class when expanded; others skip it.

TRBV9,.,TRBJ2-7,TRBD2,CASSGQASGGNYEQYF,TGTGCCAGCAGCGGTCAAGCTAGCGGGGGGAACTACGAGCAGTACTTC
TRBV3-1,many,TRBJ1-1,TRBD1,CASSRRTGLNTEAFF,TGTGCCAGCAGCCGTCGGACAGGGTTGAACACTGAAGCTTTCTTT
TRBV19,.,TRBJ2-1,.,CASSDDMGGLEQFF,TGTGCCAGTAGTGATGATATGGGGGGTCTTGAGCAGTTCTTC
TRBV3-1,few,TRBJ1-2,TRBD1,CASSQKSPGGNYGYTF,TGTGCCAGCAGCCAAAAATCGCCAGGGGGCAACTATGGCTACACCTTC
TRBV6-1,.,TRBJ1-5,.,CASNDRNQPQHF,TGTGCCAGCAATGACAGGAATCAGCCCCAGCATTTT
TRBV5-1,few,TRBJ1-5,.,CASPEGKARSGPEPQHF,TGCGCCAGCCCCGAGGGTAAGGCGCGCAGTGGGCCGGAGCCCCAGCATTTT
TRBV2,.,TRBJ1-3,TRBD1,CASSLGQMAGNTIYF,TGTGCCAGCAGCTTGGGACAGATGGCTGGAAACACCATATATTTT
TRBV7-2,few,TRBJ2-1,TRBD1,CASSLAPGTAYNEQFF,TGTGCCAGCAGCTTAGCCCCCGGGACAGCGTACAATGAGCAGTTCTTC
TRBV10-3,.,TRBJ2-1,TRBD2,CAIKDGTSANEQFF,TGTGCCATCAAAGACGGGACTAGCGCCAATGAGCAGTTCTTC
TRBV11-2,few,TRBJ1-2,.,CASAGDYGYTF,TGTGCCAGCGCGGGGGACTATGGCTACACCTTC
TRBV18,few,TRBJ1-2,.,CASSLGPFDGYGYTF,TGTGCCAGCTCACTCGGACCTTTTGATGGGTATGGCTACACCTTC
TRBV30,few,TRBJ2-3,TRBD1,CAWSINRGRAWTDTQYF,TGTGCCTGGAGTATAAACAGGGGGCGCGCTTGGACAGATACGCAGTATTTT
TRBV6-1,many,TRBJ1-1,.,CASHREGTEAFF,TGTGCCAGTCACAGGGAGGGCACTGAAGCTTTCTTT
TRBV12-3/TRBV12-4,many,TRBJ1-6,.,CASSEDADNNSPLHF,TGTGCCAGCAGTGAGGACGCCGATAATAATTCACCCCTCCACTTT
TRBV20-1,few,TRBJ2-6,.,CSATDGSGANVLTF,TGCAGTGCTACGGACGGCTCTGGGGCCAACGTCCTGACTTTC
TRBV6-2/TRBV6-3,.,TRBJ1-4,.,CASTRTPGEKLFF,TGTGCCAGCACGCGGACCCCAGGCGAAAAACTGTTTTTT
TRBV20-1,few,TRBJ1-2,.,CSARGRPDDGYTF,TGCAGTGCTAGAGGACGGCCCGATGATGGCTACACCTTC
TRBV20-1,many,TRBJ2-7,TRBD1,CSARRQGAYEQYF,TGCAGTGCTAGAAGACAGGGCGCCTACGAGCAGTACTTC
TRBV4-1,.,TRBJ1-1,.,CASSQIDSPNTEAFF,TGCGCCAGCAGCCAAATAGACAGCCCGAACACTGAAGCTTTCTTT
TRBV7-8,few,TRBJ2-7,TRBD1,CASSAQGAGEQYF,TGTGCCAGCAGCGCGCAGGGGGCAGGGGAGCAGTACTTC
TRBV12-3/TRBV12-4,many,TRBJ1-1,.,CASSPGRVAFF,TGTGCCAGCAGTCCTGGAAGGGTAGCTTTCTTT
TRBV7-8,many,TRBJ2-2,.,CASSFQTAGTGELFF,TGTGCCAGCAGCTTCCAAACCGCAGGGACCGGGGAGCTGTTTTTT
TRBV7-9,many,TRBJ1-2,.,CASSLDGYTF,TGTGCCAGCAGTCTAGATGGCTACACCTTC
TRBV30,.,TRBJ1-1,.,CAWSYRVKGFF,TGTGCCTGGAGTTACAGGGTTAAGGGGTTCTTT
TRBV18,.,TRBJ2-3,.,CASSPQSGYTDTQYF,TGTGCCAGCTCACCACAGTCCGGGTACACAGATACGCAGTATTTT
TRBV10-2,.,TRBJ1-1,.,CASSEAIRSTEAFF,TGCGCCAGCAGTGAGGCGATACGGAGTACTGAAGCTTTCTTT
TRBV9,many,TRBJ1-1,TRBD1,CASSVGTGLMNTEAFF,TGTGCCAGCAGCGTAGGGACAGGATTAATGAACACTGAAGCTTTCTTT
TRBV7-9,.,TRBJ1-4,TRBD1,CASSFQDRLEKLFF,TGTGCCAGCAGCTTCCAGGACAGGCTTGAAAAACTGTTTTTT
TRBV20-1,.,TRBJ2-5,TRBD2,CSASGAGGGETQYF,TGCAGTGCTAGCGGGGCGGGGGGAGGAGAGACCCAGTACTTC
TRBV25-1,few,TRBJ1-1,.,CASTLTSYTEAFF,TGTGCCAGCACCCTTACAAGTTACACTGAAGCTTTCTTT
TRBV18,many,TRBJ2-5,TRBD1,CASSPPTGEKTQYF,TGTGCCAGCTCACCACCAACAGGGGAAAAGACCCAGTACTTC
TRBV12-5,.,TRBJ2-1,.,CASAPGIPYNEQFF,TGTGCTAGTGCCCCAGGGATCCCCTACAATGAGCAGTTCTTC
TRBV20-1,many,TRBJ1-5,.,CSASDGGGDQPQHF,TGCAGTGCTAGTGACGGGGGTGGGGATCAGCCCCAGCATTTT
TRBV5-6,.,TRBJ1-6,.,CASSLERTPLHF,TGTGCCAGCAGCTTGGAACGGACACCCCTCCACTTT
TRBV19,few,TRBJ1-1,.,CASTPTQNTEAFF,TGTGCCAGTACCCCCACACAGAACACTGAAGCTTTCTTT
TRBV6-5,few,TRBJ1-6,.,CASSYWGKSPLHF,TGTGCCAGCAGTTACTGGGGAAAGTCACCCCTCCACTTT
TRBV4-1,few,TRBJ1-4,TRBD1,CASSQVDRVGEKLFF,TGCGCCAGCAGCCAAGTCGACAGGGTGGGCGAAAAACTGTTTTTT
TRBV18,many,TRBJ1-1,TRBD1,CASSPPGTANTEAFF,TGTGCCAGCTCACCACCCGGGACAGCGAACACTGAAGCTTTCTTT
TRBV20-1,.,TRBJ1-5,.,CSARDHQGNQPQHF,TGCAGTGCTAGAGATCACCAGGGAAATCAGCCCCAGCATTTT
TRBV9,.,TRBJ1-2,TRBD1,CASSVGTGGLGYTF,TGTGCCAGCAGCGTAGGGACAGGGGGTTTGGGCTACACCTTC
TRBV7-9,many,TRBJ2-2,.,CASSLGRDMANTGELFF,TGTGCCAGCAGCTTGGGCCGGGACATGGCGAACACCGGGGAGCTGTTTTTT
TRBV12-3/TRBV12-4,few,TRBJ1-5,.,CASSLGLGMGNQPQHF,TGTGCCAGCAGTTTGGGGCTGGGAATGGGCAATCAGCCCCAGCATTTT
TRBV4-2,.,TRBJ2-3,.,CASSLGRGLATYTDTQYF,TGTGCCAGCAGCCTCGGGAGGGGGCTAGCGACGTACACAGATACGCAGTATTTT
TRBV5-1,many,TRBJ1-1,TRBD1,CASSPGQGVSEAFF,TGCGCCAGCAGCCCAGGACAGGGTGTCTCTGAAGCTTTCTTT
TRBV6-1,many,TRBJ2-1,TRBD2,CASSYPQSGEGIYEQFF,TGTGCCAGCAGTTATCCCCAGAGCGGGGAAGGGATTTATGAGCAGTTCTTC
TRBV12-3/TRBV12-4,many,TRBJ1-1,.,CASSHEGAKNTEAFF,TGTGCCAGCAGCCATGAAGGGGCGAAAAACACTGAAGCTTTCTTT
TRBV7-9,.,TRBJ1-3,.,CASSLRRQEVSGNTIYF,TGTGCCAGCAGCTTACGGCGACAGGAGGTCTCTGGAAACACCATATATTTT
TRBV6-1,many,TRBJ1-2,.,CASSRSAADYGYTF,TGTGCCAGCAGCCGCTCCGCAGCTGACTATGGCTACACCTTC
TRBV11-1,many,TRBJ1-6,.,CASSLGASSYNSPLHF,TGTGCCAGCAGCTTAGGGGCAAGCTCCTATAATTCACCCCTCCACTTT
TRBV14,.,TRBJ2-1,TRBD2,CASSQVIGASGLVGNEQFF,TGTGCCAGCAGCCAAGTAATTGGGGCCTCCGGACTAGTCGGCAATGAGCAGTTCTTC
TRBV10-3,.,TRBJ1-2,.,CAMGGGGIGYGYTF,TGTGCCATGGGGGGGGGGGGGATCGGCTATGGCTACACCTTC